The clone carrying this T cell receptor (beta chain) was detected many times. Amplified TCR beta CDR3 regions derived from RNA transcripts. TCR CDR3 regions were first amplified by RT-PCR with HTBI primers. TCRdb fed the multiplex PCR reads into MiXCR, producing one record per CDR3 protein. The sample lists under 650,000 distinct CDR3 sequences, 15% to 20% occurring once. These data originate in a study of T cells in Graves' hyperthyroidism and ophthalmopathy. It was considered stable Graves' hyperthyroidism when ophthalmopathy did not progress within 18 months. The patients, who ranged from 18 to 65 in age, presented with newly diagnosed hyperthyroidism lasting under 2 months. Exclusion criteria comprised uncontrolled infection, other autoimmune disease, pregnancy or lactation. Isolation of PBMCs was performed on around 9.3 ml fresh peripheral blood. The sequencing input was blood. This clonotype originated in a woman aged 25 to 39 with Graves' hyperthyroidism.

Written as DNA, the CDR3 is TGTGCCACCAGTGATTCCCCGGCCCGGGCAGGTATGAACACTGAAGCTTTCTTT. Encoded protein: CATSDSPARAGMNTEAFF. The rearrangement links TRBV24-1 to TRBJ1-1; D unclear. This CDR3 contains 18 residues. Trimming took off 2 bases at V and 0 bases at J, with 18 bases between the two ends. From germline, CDR1 is KGHDR and CDR2 SFDVKD.